This T cell receptor beta chain was identified in a study of T cell responses to AZD1222 COVID-19 vaccine. The wider study: It was second doses at about 4 or about 12 weeks that were pooled. Study results and limitations: In all cases, repertoires were sampled only after the peak T cell response. Unmutated regions of variants are reportedly targeted by nearly half of spike-specific TCRs. A mostly white British donor set with more females was recruited, and clonal diversity was possibly underestimated.

Libraries were prepared by immunoSEQ multiplex PCR; TCRdb keeps only in-frame clonotypes and omits some of them. The sample gives approximately 120,000 clones, about 88% of which show up once; around a sixth is in the top ten. This clone was seen once. Antigen specificity is unknown. J was trimmed by 5 bases and V by 6 bases; bases with no gene match: 15. This CDR3 comprises 16 residues. The germline CDR1 and CDR2 sequences are SQVTM and ANQGSEA. The sequencing here drew on peripheral blood, taken on day 0 of AZD1222 vaccination. The chain has TRBV29-1 and TRBJ2-2, with 7 bases fitting TRBD2. The receptor's source is an adult in good health. The CDR3 here is CSVELRGGSWTGELFF. The CDR3 region has the DNA TGCAGCGTCGAACTGCGGGGCGGGAGTTGGACCGGGGAGCTGTTTTTT.